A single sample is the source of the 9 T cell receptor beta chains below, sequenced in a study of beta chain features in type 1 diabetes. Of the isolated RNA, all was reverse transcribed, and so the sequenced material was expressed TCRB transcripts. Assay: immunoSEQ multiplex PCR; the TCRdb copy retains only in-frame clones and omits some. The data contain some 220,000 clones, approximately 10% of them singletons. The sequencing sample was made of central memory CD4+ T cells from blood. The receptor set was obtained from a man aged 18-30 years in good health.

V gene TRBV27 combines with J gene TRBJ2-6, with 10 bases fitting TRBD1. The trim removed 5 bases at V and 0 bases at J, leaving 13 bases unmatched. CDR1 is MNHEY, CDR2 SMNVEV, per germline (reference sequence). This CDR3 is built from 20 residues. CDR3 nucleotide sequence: TGTGCCAGCAGTCCAAGACCGAGACAGGGGGCGTACTCTGGGGCCAACGTCCTGACTTTC. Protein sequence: CASSPRPRQGAYSGANVLTF.

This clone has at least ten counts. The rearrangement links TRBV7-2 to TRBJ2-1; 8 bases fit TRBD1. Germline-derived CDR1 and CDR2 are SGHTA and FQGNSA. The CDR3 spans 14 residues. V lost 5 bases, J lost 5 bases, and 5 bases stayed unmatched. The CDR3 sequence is CASSRTGNDNEQFF. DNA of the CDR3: TGTGCCAGCAGCCGGACAGGGAACGACAATGAGCAGTTCTTC.

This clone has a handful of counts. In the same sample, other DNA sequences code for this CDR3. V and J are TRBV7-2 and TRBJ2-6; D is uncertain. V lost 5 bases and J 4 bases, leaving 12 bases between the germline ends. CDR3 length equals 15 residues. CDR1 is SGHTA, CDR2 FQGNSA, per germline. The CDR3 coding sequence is TGTGCCAGCAGCCCGCTTGGTGGAGGGGCCAACGTCCTGACTTTC. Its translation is CASSPLGGGANVLTF.

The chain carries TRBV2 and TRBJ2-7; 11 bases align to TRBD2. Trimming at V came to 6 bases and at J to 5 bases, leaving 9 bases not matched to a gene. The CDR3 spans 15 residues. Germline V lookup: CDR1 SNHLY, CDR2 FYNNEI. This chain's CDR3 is CASREIAGGRDEQYF. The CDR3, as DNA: TGTGCCAGCAGGGAGATAGCGGGAGGGCGGGACGAGCAGTACTTC.

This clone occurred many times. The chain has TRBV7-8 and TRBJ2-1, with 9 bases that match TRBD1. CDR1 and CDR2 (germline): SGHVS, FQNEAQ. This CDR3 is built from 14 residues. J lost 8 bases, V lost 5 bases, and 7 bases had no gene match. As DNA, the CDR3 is TGTGCCAGCAGCCAAAAGGGACAGGGAGATGAGCAGTTCTTC. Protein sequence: CASSQKGQGDEQFF. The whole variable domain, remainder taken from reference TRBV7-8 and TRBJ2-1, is GAGVSQSPRYKVAKRGQDVALRCDPISGHVSLFWYQQALGQGPEFLTYFQNEAQLDKSGLPSDRFFAERPEGSVSTLKIQRTQQEDSAVYLCASSQKGQGDEQFFGPGTRLTVL.

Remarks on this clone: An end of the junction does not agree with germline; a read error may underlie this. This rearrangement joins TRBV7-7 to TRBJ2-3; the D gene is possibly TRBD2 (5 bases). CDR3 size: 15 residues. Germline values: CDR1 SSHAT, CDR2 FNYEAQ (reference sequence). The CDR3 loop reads CASSPDLAGADTQYF. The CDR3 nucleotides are TGTGCTAGCAGCCCGGACTTAGCCGGGGCAGATACGCAGTATTTT.

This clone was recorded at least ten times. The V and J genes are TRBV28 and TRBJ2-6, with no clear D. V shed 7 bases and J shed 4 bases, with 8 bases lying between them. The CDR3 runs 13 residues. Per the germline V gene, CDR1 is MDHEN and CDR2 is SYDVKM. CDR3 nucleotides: TGTGCCAGCACCAAGGGAGGGGCCAACGTCCTGACTTTC. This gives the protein CASTKGGANVLTF. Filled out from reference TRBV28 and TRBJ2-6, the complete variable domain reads DVKVTQSSRYLVKRTGEKVFLECVQDMDHENMFWYRQDPGLGLRLIYFSYDVKMKEKGDIPEGYSVSREKKERFSLILESASTNQTSMYLCASTKGGANVLTFGAGSRLTVL.

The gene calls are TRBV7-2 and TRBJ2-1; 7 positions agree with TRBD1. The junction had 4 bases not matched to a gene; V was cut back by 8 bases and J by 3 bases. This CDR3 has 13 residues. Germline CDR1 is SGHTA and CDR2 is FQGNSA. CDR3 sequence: CASEGASYNEQFF. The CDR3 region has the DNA TGTGCCAGCGAGGGGGCTAGCTACAATGAGCAGTTCTTC. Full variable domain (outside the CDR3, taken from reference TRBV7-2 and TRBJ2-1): GAGVSQSPSNKVTEKGKDVELRCDPISGHTALYWYRQSLGQGLEFLIYFQGNSAPDKSGLPSDRFSAERTGGSVSTLTIQRTQQEDSAVYLCASEGASYNEQFFGPGTRLTVL.

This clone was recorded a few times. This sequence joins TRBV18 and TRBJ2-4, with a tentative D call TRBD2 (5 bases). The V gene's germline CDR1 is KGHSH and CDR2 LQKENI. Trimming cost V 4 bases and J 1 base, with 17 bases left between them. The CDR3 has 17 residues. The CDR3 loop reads CASSLEFGNPAKNIQYF. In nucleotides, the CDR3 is TGTGCCAGCTCACTTGAGTTCGGGAACCCGGCCAAAAACATTCAGTACTTC.